The 8 T cell receptor beta chains given below trace back to one sample, sequenced in a study of blood T cells in healthy people across ages. A second about 6 to 12 cycle PCR used barcoded and J-beta primers. TCRdb reprocessed the 5' RACE reads with MiXCR, giving one entry per CDR3 protein. The data hold 630,000 or so distinct CDR3 sequences, with roughly 32% observed a single time. The sample taken for sequencing was blood. All receptors come from a woman of 80 years or more in good health.

The CDR3 loop is CASSLDVGTSTQETQYF. CDR3 nucleotides: TGCGCCAGCAGCTTGGACGTTGGGACATCGACCCAAGAGACCCAGTACTTC. The chain combines TRBV5-1 with TRBJ2-5, with a weak D call TRBD1 (6 bases). This CDR3 comprises 17 residues. Germline loops: CDR1 SGHRS, CDR2 YFSETQ. Trimming left V 0 bases short and J 1 base short, with 16 bases between.

In this sample, this clonotype turned up many times. The CDR3 protein is CASRLWSSYNSPLHF. Written as DNA, the CDR3 is TGTGCCAGCAGATTGTGGAGCTCCTATAATTCACCCCTCCACTTT. V gene TRBV7-2 combines with J gene TRBJ1-6; D uncertain. Germline values: CDR1 SGHTA, CDR2 FQGNSA. This CDR3 contains 15 residues. The V end lost 6 bases, the J end lost 0 bases, and 9 bases lay between the germline ends.

The chain recombines TRBV20-1 with TRBJ2-5, with D perhaps assigned TRBD1 or TRBD2 (5 bases each). V lost 0 bases to trimming and J lost 11 bases, with 22 bases between them. This CDR3 comprises 15 residues. CDR1 DFQATT and CDR2 SNEGSKA come from the germline V gene (reference sequence). The CDR3 region has the DNA TGCAGTGCTAGAGATCTCGGGGCTGGGGTCGGTGAGCAGTACTTC. Translation gives CSARDLGAGVGEQYF.

This clonotype was observed many times. The chain couples TRBV19 to TRBJ2-1; 8 bases align to TRBD1. Germline-derived CDR1 and CDR2 are LNHDA and SQIVND (reference sequence). This CDR3 has 15 amino acids. After removal of 9 bases from V and 3 bases from J, the junction contained 10 bases not matched to a gene. CDR3 region: CASFDGQGHYNEQFF. The CDR3 coding sequence is TGTGCCAGCTTTGACGGACAGGGCCACTACAATGAGCAGTTCTTC.

This clonotype was seen repeatedly, ten times or more. The J gene is TRBJ1-2, the V gene TRBV6-5; 7 bases match TRBD1. Per germline, CDR1 MNHEY and CDR2 SVGAGI. V was pared by 2 bases and J by 0 bases, with 3 bases of the junction left unmatched. The length of the CDR3 is 15 residues. The CDR3 region is CASSYQGGTNYGYTF. CDR3 in DNA: TGTGCCAGCAGTTACCAGGGGGGGACTAACTATGGCTACACCTTC.

This clonotype was counted ten times or more. The chain is built from TRBV20-1 and TRBJ1-2, with a tentative D call TRBD1 (5 bases). CDR3 length: 12 amino acids. With 3 bases removed from V and 7 bases from J, the gap between germline ends came to 12 bases. CDR1 and CDR2 from the germline V gene are DFQATT and SNEGSKA (reference sequence). The DNA for the CDR3 is TGCAGTGCTAGGCTCCAGGGACGTGGCTACACCTTC. It encodes CSARLQGRGYTF.

This clonotype was recorded many times. The chain carries TRBV20-1 and TRBJ2-3; the D is unclear. Between the trimmed V and J ends, which lost 3 bases and 7 bases, there was a span of 11 bases. This CDR3 has 12 amino acids. From germline, CDR1 is DFQATT and CDR2 SNEGSKA (reference sequence). The chain's CDR3 is CSASPDRYTQYF. In DNA, the CDR3 is TGCAGTGCTAGTCCGGATAGGTATACGCAGTATTTT.

V usage is TRBV3-1 and J usage is TRBJ1-1; 11 bases agree with TRBD1. CDR1 is LGHDT and CDR2 is YNNKEL in the germline V gene (reference sequence). J gave up 5 bases and V 5 bases, and 4 bases lay outside the gene matches. The CDR3 runs 14 residues. CDR3 sequence reads: CASSARDRGTEAFF. The CDR3 DNA reads TGTGCCAGCAGCGCTCGGGACAGGGGGACTGAAGCTTTCTTT.